This T cell receptor beta chain derives from a study of cytomegalovirus exposure and HLA in healthy donors. Study background: In a previous analysis, 117 million unique TCR beta sequences were found from about 190 million T cells.

J was trimmed by 7 bases and V by 4 bases; bases with no gene match: 12. The CDR3 is 17 amino acids. Germline V gene sequence: CDR1 SGHRS, CDR2 YFSETQ. Primers: 60 Vbeta forward and 13 Jbeta reverse. The assay was immunoSEQ multiplex PCR, and TCRdb's table has in-frame clones only and misses some. Found here are about 180,000 clones, 79% of them singletons; the top ten hold under 0.75%. Overall study results and limits: According to a later analysis, most TCR beta chains associated with CMV appeared HLA-restricted. It was reported that the classifier diagnosed cytomegalovirus status with high specificity and sensitivity in both the original and validation cohorts.

This clone was picked up a small number of times. Its antigen is unknown. The sequence was obtained from a woman between 35 and 50 years old in good health and CMV-seronegative. The rearrangement links TRBV5-1 to TRBJ1-4, with 11 nucleotides matching TRBD1. Sample: PBMCs. The CDR3 sequence is CASSPGQGAQFGEKLFF. The CDR3 DNA is TGCGCCAGCAGCCCAGGACAGGGGGCGCAATTCGGTGAAAAACTGTTTTTT. The whole variable domain, remainder taken from reference TRBV5-1 and TRBJ1-4, is KAGVTQTPRYLIKTRGQQVTLSCSPISGHRSVSWYQQTPGQGLQFLFEYFSETQRNKGNFPGRFSGRQFSNSRSEMNVSTLELGDSALYLCASSPGQGAQFGEKLFFGSGTQLSVL.